Following are 10 T cell receptor beta chains from one sample sequenced in a study of blood T cell repertoires in COVID-19. Repertoires were generated with immunoSEQ multiplex PCR, while TCRdb's copy carries only in-frame clones and drops some. The table shows 240,000 or so clones, with over 75% occurring only once. Sample: peripheral blood. The receptor set was obtained from a woman in her 30s with acute or convalescent COVID-19.

This chain connects TRBV29-1 to TRBJ2-1; TRBD1 agrees at 9 bases. J was trimmed by 0 bases and V by 8 bases; bases with no gene match: 5. CDR3 size: 14 residues. CDR1 and CDR2 from the germline V gene are SQVTM and ANQGSEA. The DNA for the CDR3 is TGCAGCATCCGGGACAGGGCCTCCTACAATGAGCAGTTCTTC. This gives the protein CSIRDRASYNEQFF.

The chain uses TRBV14 and TRBJ2-7; TRBD2 aligns across 9 bases. From germline, CDR1 is SGHDN and CDR2 FVKESK. The V segment lost 4 bases and the J segment 3 bases; nucleotides outside the gene matches: 4. The CDR3 runs 14 residues. For the CDR3, the DNA is TGTGCCAGCAGCCCTAGCGGGGTAAACTACGAGCAGTACTTC. Its translation is CASSPSGVNYEQYF.

The V gene is TRBV18, the J gene TRBJ1-5; no clear D gene. This CDR3 has 14 residues. V was trimmed by 8 bases and J by 7 bases, leaving 18 bases between them. Germline values: CDR1 KGHSH, CDR2 LQKENI. CDR3 amino acids: CASHSDTALQPQHF. For the CDR3, the DNA is TGTGCCAGCCATAGCGATACAGCTCTCCAGCCCCAGCATTTT. The full variable domain, completed using reference TRBV18 and TRBJ1-5, is NAGVMQNPRHLVRRRGQEARLRCSPMKGHSHVYWYRQLPEEGLKFMVYLQKENIIDESGMPKERFSAEFPKEGPSILRIQQVVRGDSAAYFCASHSDTALQPQHFGDGTRLSIL.

This clone appeared a few times. The CDR3 protein is CAWRDGRGYEQYF. In DNA, the CDR3 is TGTGCCTGGAGGGACGGACGGGGCTACGAGCAGTACTTC. J is TRBJ2-7 and V is TRBV30, with a possible D match to TRBD2 (5 bases). CDR3 length: 13 amino acids. Germline V gene lookup returns CDR1 GTSNPN and CDR2 SVGIG (reference sequence). V was pared by 3 bases and J by 3 bases, with 12 bases between.

This clone was seen a single time. This chain links TRBV19 with TRBJ1-3, with D uncertain. Germline loops: CDR1 LNHDA, CDR2 SQIVND (reference sequence). The CDR3 consists of 13 residues. The germline V and J ends were trimmed by 5 bases and 3 bases, with 8 bases remaining between them. The CDR3 sequence is CASSEGFGNTIYF. The CDR3 DNA reads as TGTGCCAGTAGTGAGGGCTTTGGAAACACCATATATTTT.

This sequence joins TRBV5-1 and TRBJ2-1; 7 bases line up with TRBD2. The CDR3 is made up of 15 amino acids. With V trimmed by 4 bases and J by 2 bases, 6 bases remained unmatched. Germline V lookup: CDR1 SGHRS, CDR2 YFSETQ. The CDR3 here is CASSPWGGPYNEQFF. CDR3 bases: TGCGCCAGCAGCCCCTGGGGGGGTCCCTACAATGAGCAGTTCTTC.

J is TRBJ2-7 and V is TRBV27, with D perhaps matching TRBD2 (5 bases). CDR1 is MNHEY, CDR2 SMNVEV, per germline (reference sequence). This CDR3 is built from 13 residues. V was trimmed by 1 base and J by 3 bases, leaving 7 bases between them. The CDR3 nucleotides read TGTGCCAGCAGTTTATATGAGGGCTACGAGCAGTACTTC. Amino acids: CASSLYEGYEQYF.

J is TRBJ2-1 and V is TRBV11-3; 7 bases are a match to TRBD2. The CDR3 runs to 16 residues. V was clipped by 2 bases and J by 3 bases; unmatched bases: 7. Germline V gene data show CDR1 as SGHNT and CDR2 as YENEEA. CDR3: CASSLSFGGSYNEQFF. CDR3 DNA sequence: TGTGCCAGCAGCTTATCCTTCGGCGGGAGCTACAATGAGCAGTTCTTC.

The V call is TRBV13, the J call TRBJ2-2; possibly TRBD1 for D (5 bases). Trimming removed 5 bases from V and 0 bases from J, with 13 bases in between. Germline lookup yields CDR1 PRHDT and CDR2 FYEKMQ (reference sequence). The CDR3 covers 16 residues. CDR3 nucleotide sequence: TGTGCCAGCAGCCTCCTAGGACAAGCGAACACCGGGGAGCTGTTTTTT. Its protein is CASSLLGQANTGELFF.

The V call is TRBV5-1, the J call TRBJ1-3; D is unresolved. The CDR3 sequence is 13 residues long. CDR1 is SGHRS and CDR2 is YFSETQ in the germline V gene. The V gene lost 2 bases and the J gene lost 4 bases, with 7 bases spanning the gap. CDR3 bases: TGCGCCAGCAGCTTTGGGCAGGGAAACACCATATATTTT. Protein: CASSFGQGNTIYF.